This T cell receptor (beta chain) was profiled in a study of CD8 T cells in Susac syndrome. Random-hexamer reverse transcription was applied to roughly 0.5 to 1 ug RNA. TCRdb reanalysed the immunoSEQ multiplex PCR reads using MiXCR and keeps one entry per CDR3 protein. The sample has 150,000 to 250,000 distinct CDR3 sequences, roughly 95% seen once. Sequencing targeted TCR beta in blood CD8+ and CD4+ T cells. TEMRA cells were FACS-enriched, unlike CD8+ and CD4+ T cells, which were negatively isolated. Only one count was recorded for this clonotype. This receptor was obtained from a human donor with multiple sclerosis. The sample taken for sequencing was CD4+ T cells from PBMCs.

CDR3 amino acids: CASSLPLGGGQETQYF. Written as DNA, the CDR3 is TGTGCCAGCAGCCTCCCGCTAGGGGGAGGGCAAGAGACCCAGTACTTC. The chain uses TRBV5-6 and TRBJ2-5, with TRBD2 as a possible D gene (7 bases). The length of the CDR3 is 16 residues. Germline lookup yields CDR1 SGHDT and CDR2 YYEEEE. V was cut by 4 bases and J by 2 bases, with 18 bases left in between.